This T cell receptor (beta chain) was obtained from a study of T-cell memory formation after mild COVID-19. The J segment lost 7 bases and the V segment lost 5 bases, leaving 9 bases of the junction unmatched. Germline assignment: CDR1 SGHTA and CDR2 FQGNSA. The length of the CDR3 is 15 residues. Whole-study results and caveats: Clones shrinking from day 15 to 85 showed even CD4/CD8 mixes; later expanders tilted CD4+. CD4+ contracting clones lay mainly in CM and EM, CD8+ ones in EMRA.

TCRdb called the 5' RACE reads again in MiXCR, with one record for every CDR3 protein. The sample consists of around 390,000 distinct CDR3 sequences, 15% to 20% of them appearing once. This clonotype has ten or more counts. What it binds is not known. The sequence was collected from a man aged 18-30 years who had mild COVID-19 (a few samples of this study predate the infection). Cell type and time point are not known. Sequencing was carried out using PBMCs or a T cell subset sorted from them (not recorded which). The V call is TRBV7-2, the J call TRBJ1-5; 9 bases map to TRBD1. The CDR3 DNA reads as TGTGCCAGCAGCCCTGGAACAGGGGGCAGGCAGCCCCAGCATTTT. Translating gives CASSPGTGGRQPQHF.